Each of the 10 T cell receptor beta chains below was sequenced from the same sample in a study of technical replicates of blood from a handful of donors. Only in-frame clones appear in the TCRdb table, and some are missing; sequencing was by immunoSEQ multiplex PCR. The table records roughly 60,000 clones, around 92% of them present only once. Sequenced input: PBMCs. The receptors here all came from a human donor in good health. Some clones in this sample may be carry-over from other donors' samples.

The V call is TRBV29-1, the J call TRBJ1-5; 9 bases align to TRBD1. The V gene end was trimmed by 4 bases and the J gene end by 5 bases; junction bases not matched to a gene: 0. Per the germline V gene, CDR1 is SQVTM and CDR2 is ANQGSEA. This CDR3 has 12 amino acids. As DNA, the CDR3 is TGCAGCGTTGGGACAGGGGATCAGCCCCAGCATTTT. This sequence encodes CSVGTGDQPQHF.

This chain connects TRBV11-3 to TRBJ1-5; 7 bases are a match to TRBD1. The CDR3 has 15 residues. Trimming at V came to 5 bases and at J to 5 bases, leaving 9 bases not matched to a gene. Per the germline V gene, CDR1 is SGHNT and CDR2 is YENEEA. CDR3 residues: CASSPVTGVDQPQHF. CDR3 nucleotides: TGTGCCAGCAGCCCCGTTACAGGGGTGGATCAGCCCCAGCATTTT. The whole variable domain, filled in from reference TRBV11-3 and TRBJ1-5, reads EAGVVQSPRYKIIEKKQPVAFWCNPISGHNTLYWYLQNLGQGPELLIRYENEEAVDDSQLPKDRFSAERLKGVDSTLKIQPAELGDSAVYLCASSPVTGVDQPQHFGDGTRLSIL.

The chain combines TRBV7-3 with TRBJ2-6; D unclear. From germline, CDR1 is SGHTA and CDR2 FQGTGA. The CDR3 length is 16 residues. V was cut by 3 bases and J by 0 bases, with 9 bases left in between. CDR3 DNA: TGTGCCAGCAGCTTCCCTATGAGCTCTGGGGCCAACGTCCTGACTTTC. It specifies CASSFPMSSGANVLTF.

This clone was seen a few times. The rearrangement uses TRBV19 and TRBJ1-3; D remains unclear. CDR3 length: 13 amino acids. Germline CDR1 LNHDA, CDR2 SQIVND (reference sequence). V lost 5 bases to trimming and J lost 4 bases, with 9 bases between them. CDR3: CASSRRSGNTIYF. The DNA for the CDR3 is TGTGCCAGTAGTCGGAGGTCCGGAAACACCATATATTTT.

V is TRBV12-5 and J is TRBJ2-7; D perhaps matches TRBD1 (5 bases). The CDR3 spans 13 residues. Deletions cut 0 bases from V and 2 bases from J, with 5 bases between. Germline V gene lookup returns CDR1 LGHNT and CDR2 FRNRAP. The CDR3 here is CASGLVQAYEQYF. As DNA, the CDR3 is TGTGCTAGTGGTTTGGTACAGGCCTACGAGCAGTACTTC.

The rearrangement uses TRBV6-4 and TRBJ1-2; D possibly corresponds to TRBD1 (6 bases). This CDR3 has 13 residues. Trimming removed 4 bases from V and 9 bases from J, with 15 bases in between. Germline V gives CDR1 MRHNA, CDR2 SNTAGT. CDR3 amino acids: CASSGRLGTCYTF. DNA of the CDR3: TGTGCCAGCAGTGGTAGATTGGGGACATGCTACACCTTC.

This clone was seen once. The chain uses TRBV2 and TRBJ2-1, with 11 positions matching TRBD2. CDR1 is SNHLY, CDR2 FYNNEI, per germline. This CDR3 has 15 amino acids. V shed 7 bases and J 3 bases; nucleotides not matched to a gene: 5. CDR3 bases: TGTGCCAGCATGGCTGGACTAGCGGGCTACAATGAGCAGTTCTTC. As protein: CASMAGLAGYNEQFF. Full variable domain (rest looked up from reference TRBV2 and TRBJ2-1): EPEVTQTPSHQVTQMGQEVILRCVPISNHLYFYWYRQILGQKVEFLVSFYNNEISEKSEIFDDQFSVERPDGSNFTLKIRSTKLEDSAMYFCASMAGLAGYNEQFFGPGTRLTVL.

The chain employs TRBV9 and TRBJ2-1, with D unclear. The CDR3 sequence is 14 residues long. Trimming took off 0 bases at V and 8 bases at J, with 12 bases between the two ends. Germline V gene sequence: CDR1 SGDLS, CDR2 YYNGEE. The CDR3 reads CASSVALRPDEQFF. The CDR3 DNA follows: TGTGCCAGCAGCGTAGCTCTCCGTCCCGATGAGCAGTTCTTC.

The chain has TRBV5-1 and TRBJ2-5; 8 bases agree with TRBD2. The germline CDR1 and CDR2 sequences are SGHRS and YFSETQ. Trimming removed 0 bases from V and 5 bases from J; junction bases left unmatched: 3. This CDR3 region has 14 residues. The CDR3 region is CASSLGGGTETQYF. In nucleotides, the CDR3 is TGCGCCAGCAGCTTGGGCGGGGGGACGGAGACCCAGTACTTC.

The chain employs TRBV21-1 and TRBJ2-7; the table's D call, TRBD1, has no DNA check behind it. TRBV21-1 is listed as a pseudogene. This CDR3 has 16 amino acids. The CDR3 loop is CASSTSGQGGSYEQYF. CDR3 in DNA: TGTGCCAGCAGCACCTCGGGACAGGGGGGGTCCTACGAGCAGTACTTC.